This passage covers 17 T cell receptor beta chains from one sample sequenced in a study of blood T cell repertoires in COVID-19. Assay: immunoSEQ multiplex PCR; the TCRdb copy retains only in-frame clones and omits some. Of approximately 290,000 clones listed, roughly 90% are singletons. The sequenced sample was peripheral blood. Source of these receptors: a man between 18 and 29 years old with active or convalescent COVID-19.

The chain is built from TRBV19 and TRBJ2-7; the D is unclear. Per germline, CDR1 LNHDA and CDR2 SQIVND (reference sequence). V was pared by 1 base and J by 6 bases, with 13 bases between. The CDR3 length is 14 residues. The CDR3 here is CASSIGRENSEQYF. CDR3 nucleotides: TGTGCCAGTAGTATAGGTCGAGAGAATTCCGAGCAGTACTTC.

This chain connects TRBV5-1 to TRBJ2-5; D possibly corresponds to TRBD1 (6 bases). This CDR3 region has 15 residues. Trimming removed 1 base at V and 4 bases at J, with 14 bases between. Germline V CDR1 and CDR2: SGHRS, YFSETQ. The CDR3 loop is CASSLIPGQLETQYF. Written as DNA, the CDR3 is TGCGCCAGCAGCTTGATCCCAGGACAGCTAGAGACCCAGTACTTC.

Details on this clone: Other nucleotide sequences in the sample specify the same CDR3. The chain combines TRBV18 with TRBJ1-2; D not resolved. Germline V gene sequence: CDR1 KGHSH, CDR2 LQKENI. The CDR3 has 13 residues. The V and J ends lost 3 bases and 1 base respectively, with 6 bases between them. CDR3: CASSPTDNYGYTF. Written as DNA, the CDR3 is TGTGCCAGCTCACCCACAGATAACTATGGCTACACCTTC.

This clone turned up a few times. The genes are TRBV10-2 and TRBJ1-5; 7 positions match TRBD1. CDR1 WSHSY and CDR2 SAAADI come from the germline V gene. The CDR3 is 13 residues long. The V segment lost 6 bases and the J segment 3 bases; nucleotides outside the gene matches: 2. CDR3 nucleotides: TGCGCCAGCAGAGGACAGGTCAATCAGCCCCAGCATTTT. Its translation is CASRGQVNQPQHF.

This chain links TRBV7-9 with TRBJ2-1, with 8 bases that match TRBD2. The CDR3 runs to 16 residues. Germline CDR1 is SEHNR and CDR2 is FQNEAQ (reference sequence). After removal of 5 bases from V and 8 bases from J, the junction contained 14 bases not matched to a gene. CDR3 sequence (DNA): TGTGCCAGCAGCGGGGCTCGGCGGGGGGCCTGGGATGAGCAGTTCTTC. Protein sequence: CASSGARRGAWDEQFF.

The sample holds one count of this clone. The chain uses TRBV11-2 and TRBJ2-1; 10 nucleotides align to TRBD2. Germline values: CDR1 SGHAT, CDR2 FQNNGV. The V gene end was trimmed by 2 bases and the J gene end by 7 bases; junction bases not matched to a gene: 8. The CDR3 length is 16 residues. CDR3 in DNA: TGTGCCAGCAGCTTATATTCTATAGCGGGGGGAAATGAGCAGTTCTTC. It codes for CASSLYSIAGGNEQFF.

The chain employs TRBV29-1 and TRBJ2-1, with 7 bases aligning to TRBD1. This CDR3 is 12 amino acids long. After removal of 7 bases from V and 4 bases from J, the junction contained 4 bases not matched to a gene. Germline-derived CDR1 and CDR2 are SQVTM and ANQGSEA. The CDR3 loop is CSAGQIYNEQFF. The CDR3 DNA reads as TGCAGCGCGGGACAGATTTACAATGAGCAGTTCTTC.

The CDR3 nucleotides read TGTGCCACCACCCGGGATAATGAAAAACTGTTTTTT. It encodes CATTRDNEKLFF. This chain joins TRBV24-1 and TRBJ1-4; unclear D gene. The CDR3 consists of 12 residues. V lost 8 bases, J lost 4 bases, and 7 bases lay in between. The V gene's germline CDR1 is KGHDR and CDR2 SFDVKD.

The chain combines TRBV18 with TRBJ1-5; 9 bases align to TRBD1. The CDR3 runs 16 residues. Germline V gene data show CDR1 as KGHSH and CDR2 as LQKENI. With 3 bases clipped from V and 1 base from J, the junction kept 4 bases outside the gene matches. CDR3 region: CASSPGQGVSNQPQHF. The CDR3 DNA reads TGTGCCAGCTCACCGGGACAGGGAGTGAGCAATCAGCCCCAGCATTTT.

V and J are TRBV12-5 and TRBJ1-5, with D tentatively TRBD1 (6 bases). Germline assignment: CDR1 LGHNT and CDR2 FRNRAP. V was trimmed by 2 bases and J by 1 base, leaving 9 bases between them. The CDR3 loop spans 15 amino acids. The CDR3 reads CASGLTGLSNQPQHF. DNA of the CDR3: TGTGCTAGTGGTTTGACAGGGCTGAGCAATCAGCCCCAGCATTTT.

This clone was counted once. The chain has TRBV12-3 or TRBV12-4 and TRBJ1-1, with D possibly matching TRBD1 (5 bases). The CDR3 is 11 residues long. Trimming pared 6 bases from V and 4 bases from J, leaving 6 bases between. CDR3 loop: CASRGGTEAFF. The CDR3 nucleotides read TGTGCCAGCAGGGGGGGCACTGAAGCTTTCTTT.

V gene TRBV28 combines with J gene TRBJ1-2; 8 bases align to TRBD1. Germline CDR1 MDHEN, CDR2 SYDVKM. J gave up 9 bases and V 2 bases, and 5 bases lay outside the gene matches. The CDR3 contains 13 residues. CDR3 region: CASSLAGGNRYTF. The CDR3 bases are TGTGCCAGCAGTTTAGCAGGGGGCAATCGCTACACCTTC.

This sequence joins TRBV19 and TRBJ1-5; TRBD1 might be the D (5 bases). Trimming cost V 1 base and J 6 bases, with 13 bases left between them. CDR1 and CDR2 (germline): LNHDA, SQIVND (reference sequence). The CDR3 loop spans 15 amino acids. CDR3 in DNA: TGTGCCAGTAGTATAGGAGATGGGGGGATTCAGCCCCAGCATTTT. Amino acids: CASSIGDGGIQPQHF.

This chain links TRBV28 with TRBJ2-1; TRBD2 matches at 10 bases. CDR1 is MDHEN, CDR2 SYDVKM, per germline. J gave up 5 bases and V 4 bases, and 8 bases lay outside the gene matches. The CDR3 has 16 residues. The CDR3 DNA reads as TGTGCCAGCAGTTGGGCAGCGGGAGGGCCAAACAATGAGCAGTTCTTC. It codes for CASSWAAGGPNNEQFF.

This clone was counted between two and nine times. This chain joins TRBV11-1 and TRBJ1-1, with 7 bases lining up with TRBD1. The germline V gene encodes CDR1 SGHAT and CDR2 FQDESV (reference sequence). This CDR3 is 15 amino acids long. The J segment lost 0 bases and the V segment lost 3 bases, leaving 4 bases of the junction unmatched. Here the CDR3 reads CASSFVDRVNTEAFF. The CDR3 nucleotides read TGTGCCAGCAGCTTTGTCGACAGGGTGAACACTGAAGCTTTCTTT.

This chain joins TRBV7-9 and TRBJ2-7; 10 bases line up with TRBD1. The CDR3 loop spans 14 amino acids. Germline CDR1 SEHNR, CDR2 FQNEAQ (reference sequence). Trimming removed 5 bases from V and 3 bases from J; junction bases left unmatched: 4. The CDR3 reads CASSPGQGFYEQYF. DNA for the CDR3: TGTGCCAGCAGCCCGGGACAGGGGTTCTACGAGCAGTACTTC. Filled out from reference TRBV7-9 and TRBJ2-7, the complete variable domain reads DTGVSQNPRHKITKRGQNVTFRCDPISEHNRLYWYRQTLGQGPEFLTYFQNEAQLEKSRLLSDRFSAERPKGSFSTLEIQRTEQGDSAMYLCASSPGQGFYEQYFGPGTRLTVT.

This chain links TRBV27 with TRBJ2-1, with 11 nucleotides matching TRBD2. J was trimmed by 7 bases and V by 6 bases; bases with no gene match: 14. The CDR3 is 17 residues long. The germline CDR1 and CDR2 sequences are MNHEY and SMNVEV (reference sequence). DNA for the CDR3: TGTGCCAGCAGCCCTAGGTTGGTCGGACTAGCGGGTAATGAGCAGTTCTTC. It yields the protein CASSPRLVGLAGNEQFF.